Listed here is a single TCR beta chain. Its antigen has not been determined. No quality values exist for individual bases; no much larger clone is one base distant. In total, fewer than 750 healthy bone marrow donors made up the cohort. Cohort members were all nominally healthy when sampled, although unrecorded immune exposures were likely present. The donor tested CMV seronegative, placing the donor among the 300 to 450 seronegative members of the cohort. A peripheral blood sample was provided by each donor, and peripheral blood mononuclear cells were used for TCR beta sequencing. The Qiagen DNeasy Blood Extraction Kit was used to extract genomic DNA from the blood cell samples. The library relied on the immunoSEQ multiplex PCR assay. For the multiplex PCR, a mixture combining 60 forward primers for TCR Vbeta segments and 13 reverse primers for TCR Jbeta segments was used. The CDR3 region of rearranged TCR beta genes was amplified from genomic DNA by a multiplex PCR assay. The Illumina HiSeq System was used to sequence the amplified TCR beta libraries as 87-base-pair reads. The study's processing was this. A later analysis tallied 80 million to 95 million unique TCR beta chains across the 666 repertoires, and approximately 12 million of those chains were shared by two or more donors. To remove PCR and sequencing errors, raw reads were error-corrected and collapsed into unique sequences using a nearest-neighbor algorithm that merged closely related sequences. V, D and J gene segments were assigned by aligning CDR3 sequences to IMGT reference sequences. Each retained sequence needed at least a six-nucleotide match to both a V gene segment and a J gene segment. Rearrangements were called productive when the CDR3 lacked stop codons and stayed in frame with V and J; all others were non-productive. CDR3 was defined by IMGT convention, running from the second conserved V-encoded cysteine to the conserved J-encoded phenylalanine. The earlier analysis of roughly 590 of the donors excluded any sequence lacking an unambiguous match to a single V gene segment. An earlier analysis of over 450 of the donors classified V segments as functional when productive rearrangements were above 56.7% and as segregating when the standard deviation between donors was above 5%. To diagnose cytomegalovirus status from the catalog of TCR beta chain sequences, a statistical classification framework was built. V and J gene assignment, in a later analysis, came from comparing TCR nucleotide sequences with IMGT/GENE-DB human TR gene sequences. Using the TCRdist pipeline, a later analysis assigned CDR3 sequences along with most-parsimonious VDJ recombination scenarios. In a later analysis, each TCR beta chain was defined by its CDR3 amino acid sequence together with its V-gene family, and reads lacking a unique V-gene family were excluded. To address suspected cross-contamination and a sequencing artifact, a later analysis removed a few hundred highly shared, low-generation-probability nucleotide sequences. A later analysis calculated a clonal expansion index for each public chain from normalized within-repertoire ranks of inferred template counts. In a later analysis, generation probabilities were computed using a VDJ recombination model fitted to out-of-frame rearrangements, and the results were checked against IGoR. In a later analysis, hypergeometric tests were used to score TCR-TCR, TCR-HLA and TCR-CMV co-occurrence, with a repertoire-size bias correction applied to TCR pairs. To estimate false discovery rates, a later analysis permuted the HLA or CMV assignments 20 times. In a later analysis, co-occurring TCRs were grouped with DBSCAN, and TCRdist sequence similarity was added when clustering was performed within HLA-allele-positive subsets. For co-occurrence clustering, repertoires with fewer than 30,000 or more than 120,000 public chains were excluded, along with several repertoires with anomalous nucleotide sharing. The clones in this table, taken by TCRdb from immuneACCESS, are in-frame only. Not every clone is retained; where verified, under half of the shortfall comes from an unresolved V gene, and the cause of the rest is unknown. V and J calls and clone size are copied from that table; D and trimming were computed from the DNA. This sample is represented by roughly 140,000 clones; over 60% of them were singletons. Roughly 0.68% of the sample lies in the top ten.

This sample was included in a study of cytomegalovirus exposure and HLA in healthy donors (dated 2017 in TCRdb). A note on the overall study: An earlier analysis of approximately 640 of the donors reported roughly 300 Gb of sequence data and roughly 100 million unique TCR beta sequences from roughly 180 million T cells. The study used immunosequencing to profile the T cell repertoires of approximately 630 subjects and linked those repertoires to cytomegalovirus serostatus. The study combined high-throughput TCR immunosequencing, statistical association of individual TCRs with disease status, and machine learning to predict cytomegalovirus infection status. Every discovery cohort repertoire had been produced on one sequencing platform. The study aimed to test whether signatures of past pathogen exposure could be identified by cataloging public T cell receptors. Donor age, sex, ethnicity and CMV serostatus were compiled alongside the repertoire data. Of the roughly 400 genotyped donors, 70% to 90% were placed in the genetic ancestry cluster associated with self-reported Caucasian donors. Typing coverage varied by locus: about 629-630 donors for A, B, C, DRB1 and DQB1; approximately 520 for DQA1; approximately 610 for DPA1; approximately 490 for DPB1. In the later analysis, no new phenotypic data were used to find candidate immune exposures; instead, reliance was placed on TCR beta sequences and their occurrence across donors. To study patterns of TCR occurrence, a later analysis re-analyzed previously published TCR beta repertoires from 550 to 800 donors and added high-resolution HLA genotyping. Across around 400 genotyped donors of the cohort, an average of roughly 250,000 unique TCR beta nucleotide sequences per donor were sequenced, and approximately 19% of those sequences were non-productive. Genome-wide SNP genotypes for about 65% of the roughly 700 donors were used in a later genetic analysis, which treated that subset as a discovery cohort. Four to six DR-DQ haplotypes were handled as single units for association and clustering, since linkage in the cohort was strong. In an earlier analysis of 587 of the donors, high-throughput TCR beta sequencing was used to judge whether each TCR beta V gene segment behaved as functional or pseudogenic. An early release covering some 640 HLA-typed donors comprised 300 to 350 gigabases of sequencing data and roughly 86 million unique TCR sequences. Besides the first cohort of 666 subjects, a separate validation cohort made up of 120 different subjects was used. Class I and class II HLA loci were covered by the typing at four-digit resolution. The paper's findings and limits, for the study overall: A later analysis associated about 17,000 TCR beta sequences with specific HLA alleles at a false discovery rate of 0.05. Because HLA typing was unavailable for some donors at each locus, only the typed subset was used in association tests. Most TCR sequences were observed very rarely across donors, whereas some public TCRs were present in many individuals. An association between a missense DCLRE1C variant and V-gene and J-gene trimming of TCR beta chains was found in a later genetic analysis and replicated in an independent cohort. Approximately 16 rarely observed V segments, including chromosome 9 orphons, were excluded from the earlier analysis of just under 600 of the donors because counts were too low. A further reported finding was that TCR beta sequences accurately predicted the HLA-A and HLA-B alleles for most subjects in the first cohort. A later analysis reported that several top co-occurrence clusters appeared linked to parvovirus B19, influenza, CMV and Epstein-Barr virus. When HLA alleles, especially DR and DQ, strongly co-occurred, TCR associations were difficult to assign to individual alleles. A later genetic analysis reported fewer N-insertions in productive TCRs among donors in an Asian-associated ancestry cluster than the roughly 720-donor mean. Correlated functional status among segregating V segments might reflect linkage disequilibrium, but an unknown experimental factor could not be ruled out. In an earlier analysis of a few hundred of the donors, most TCR beta V segments were observed in productive rearrangements about 87% or about 30% of the time, broadly matching IMGT annotations. In this cohort, only TCR beta chains were sequenced, and detectable features were limited by the absence of alpha or paired-chain data. The study gave a list of 150 to 200 TCR beta chains associated with cytomegalovirus. In a later analysis, most CMV-associated TCR beta chains were found to appear HLA-restricted, with HLA associations seemingly driven largely by CMV exposure. According to the authors, the approach could potentially be generalized to other disease states and immunological phenotypes. In a later analysis, TCR association rates were found to vary across HLA loci, with the most associated TCRs seen for DRB1 alleles and the fewest for HLA-C alleles. For the cohort, immune exposure information was limited to CMV serostatus. The presence/absence analyses assumed that sequencing depth was roughly uniform across donors, and that assumption may not be true. A few of the identified cytomegalovirus-associated TCR beta chains were confirmed in vitro to be specific for cytomegalovirus antigens. Compared with equally common non-associated chains, HLA-associated TCR beta chains in a later analysis were more clonally expanded and had lower generation probabilities. The sequencing pipeline was judged likely to have produced a cluster of highly shared sequence variants as a technical artifact. In both the original and validation cohorts, the classifier was reported to diagnose cytomegalovirus status with high specificity and sensitivity.

The receptor was isolated from a male donor in good health and CMV-seronegative. Material: PBMCs.

Read as DNA, the sequence is TGTGCCAGCAGCTCAGCGGGAGGGCCTGGAGAGCAGTACTTC. It translates to CASSSAGGPGEQYF. The receptor chain draws on TRBV5-6 and TRBJ2-7, and TRBD2 matches 10 of the central bases. Germline trimming amounts to 3 bases on V and 7 bases on J, with 7 as the count of junction bases outside the gene matches. The CDR3 spans 14 residues, from the cysteine through the phenylalanine. Only the CDR3 DNA stays, 42 bases, in frame from base 1. From the germline V gene, CDR1 is SGHDT and CDR2 is YYEEEE.